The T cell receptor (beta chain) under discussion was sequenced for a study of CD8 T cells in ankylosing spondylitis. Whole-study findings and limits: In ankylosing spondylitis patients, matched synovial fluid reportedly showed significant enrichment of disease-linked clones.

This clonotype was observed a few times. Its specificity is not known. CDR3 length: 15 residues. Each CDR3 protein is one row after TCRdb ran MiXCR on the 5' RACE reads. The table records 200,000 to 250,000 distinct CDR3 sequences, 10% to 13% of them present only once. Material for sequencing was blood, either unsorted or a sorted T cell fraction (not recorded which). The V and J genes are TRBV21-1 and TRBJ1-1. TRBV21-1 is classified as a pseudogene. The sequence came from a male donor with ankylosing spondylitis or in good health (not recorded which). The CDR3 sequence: CASSARDGVSDEAFF. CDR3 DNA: TGTGCCAGCAGCGCGCGGGACGGAGTCTCTGATGAAGCTTTCTTT.